The next 17 T cell receptor beta chains were all read from a single sample in a study of molecular identifiers for immune sequencing clone quantification. TCRdb recomputed calls from the PCR reads with MiXCR, one row per CDR3 protein. The sample consists of tens of thousands of distinct CDR3 sequences, under 20% of them appearing once. The material sequenced was naive CD8+ T cells from blood, with Jurkat cell RNA spiked in. Subset described: FACS-sorted CD8+CD4-CCR7+CD45RA+ naive T cells. These receptors originate from a human donor in good health. Some libraries in this study had Jurkat cell RNA spiked in.

This clonotype is a singleton in its sample. The genes are TRBV12-5 and TRBJ2-2, with 11 bases matching TRBD2. V gave up 3 bases and J gave up 1 base; unmatched junction bases: 1. The CDR3 totals 16 residues. Per the germline V gene, CDR1 is LGHNT and CDR2 is FRNRAP. CDR3 protein: CASGFGLAGNTGELFF. DNA of the CDR3: TGTGCTAGTGGTTTCGGACTAGCGGGGAACACCGGGGAGCTGTTTTTT.

This clonotype was counted only a few times. A much bigger clone sits one base away, suggesting this may be a read error. The rearrangement links TRBV6-5 to TRBJ2-2, with D tentatively TRBD2 (6 bases). CDR1 MNHEY and CDR2 SVGAGI come from the germline V gene. The CDR3 extends over 16 amino acids. The CDR3 loop reads CASSTEDPPSTGGLFF. CDR3 bases: TGTGCCAGCAGTACCGAAGACCCACCTAGCACCGGGGGGCTGTTTTTT.

This clonotype has only a few counts. This may arise from a read error, as a much more abundant clone is one base away. J is TRBJ1-1 and V is TRBV4-1; D remains ambiguous. The CDR3 covers 16 residues. Germline lookup yields CDR1 MGHRA and CDR2 YSYEKL. CDR3 nucleotides: TGCGCCAGCAGCCGGAAAGCAGAAACAGCGAACACTGGAGCTTTCTTT. This translates into CASSRKAETANTGAFF.

This clonotype turned up a few times. The V call is TRBV20-1, the J call TRBJ2-1, with TRBD1 as a possible D gene (5 bases). The germline V gene encodes CDR1 DFQATT and CDR2 SNEGSKA (reference sequence). This CDR3 region has 13 residues. Trimming shortened V by 3 bases and J by 6 bases, and 12 bases separated the two germline ends. The CDR3 coding sequence is TGCAGTGCTAGGGCCTTGGGGCTCAATGAGCAGTTCTTC. Its translation is CSARALGLNEQFF.

The rearrangement joins TRBV12-3 or TRBV12-4 to TRBJ2-3; TRBD2 matches at 9 bases. The V gene end was trimmed by 7 bases and the J gene end by 9 bases; junction bases not matched to a gene: 17. The CDR3 length is 16 residues. The CDR3 nucleotides read TGTGCCAGCACCAACGGAGTCGACGCTAGCGGGACCACGCAGTATTTT. Protein sequence: CASTNGVDASGTTQYF.

This clonotype was picked up many times. The rearrangement uses TRBV6-2 or TRBV6-3 and TRBJ2-7; D is uncertain. Trimming took 9 bases from V and 2 from J, leaving 14 bases between them. CDR3 length: 13 amino acids. The germline gives CDR1 MNHEY, CDR2 SVGEGT. The CDR3 coding sequence is TGTGCCAGTCTGGGATCCGATGCCTACGAGCAGTACTTC. Its protein is CASLGSDAYEQYF.

This clonotype was seen repeatedly, ten times or more. The CDR3 nucleotides are TGTGCCAGCAGCCCGCGGACAGGGGGAGTAGAGAACACTGAAGCTTTCTTT. Its protein product is CASSPRTGGVENTEAFF. This sequence joins TRBV7-8 and TRBJ1-1; 10 nucleotides agree with TRBD1. The V and J ends lost 5 bases and 1 base, in that order; junction bases with no gene match: 10. The CDR3 is made up of 17 amino acids. Per the germline V gene, CDR1 is SGHVS and CDR2 is FQNEAQ.

CDR3 protein: CASSQLSRGSVRMDSLNTEAFF. The CDR3 nucleotides read TGCGCCAGCAGTCAATTGTCGCGCGGGAGTGTTCGGATGGACTCGCTGAACACTGAAGCTTTCTTT. The V gene is TRBV23-1, the J gene TRBJ1-1; D gene uncertain. TRBV23-1 is marked as an open reading frame, function uncertain. CDR3 length: 22 amino acids. Trimming took off 1 base at V and 0 bases at J, with 30 bases between the two ends.

The chain combines TRBV4-1 with TRBJ2-1, with D uncertain. CDR1 and CDR2 from the germline V gene are MGHRA and YSYEKL. The CDR3 consists of 13 residues. V was shortened by 1 base and J by 0 bases, with 1 base between the two germline ends. The CDR3 DNA sequence: TGCGCCAGCAGCCAAGCCTCCTACAATGAGCAGTTCTTC. This encodes CASSQASYNEQFF.

The sample holds many counts of this clonotype. Here the CDR3 DNA reads TGCGCCAGCAGCCAAGAGTGGAACACCGGGGAGCTGTTTTTT. The encoded protein is CASSQEWNTGELFF. The rearrangement uses TRBV4-1 and TRBJ2-2; D remains unclear. The CDR3 sequence is 14 residues long. Germline CDR1 MGHRA, CDR2 YSYEKL. V lost 0 bases and J lost 1, with 3 bases in between.

This clonotype was seen ten or more times. The chain combines TRBV27 with TRBJ2-7, with D possibly TRBD2 on 6 matching bases. Trimming took 4 bases from V and 3 from J, leaving 13 bases between them. This CDR3 has 14 residues. In germline, CDR1 is MNHEY, CDR2 SMNVEV (reference sequence). The CDR3 reads CASSSGAKGYEQYF. CDR3 sequence (DNA): TGTGCCAGCAGTTCGGGAGCGAAGGGCTACGAGCAGTACTTC.

The chain combines TRBV20-1 with TRBJ2-1; 12 bases are shared with TRBD2. Germline V gene sequence: CDR1 DFQATT, CDR2 SNEGSKA (reference sequence). V trimming: 5 bases; J trimming: 3 bases; junction bases outside the gene matches: 14. This CDR3 contains 18 residues. The CDR3 coding sequence is TGCAGTGCTCCAAAGACTAGCGGGAGTCATGAAGACTACAATGAGCAGTTCTTC. This translates into CSAPKTSGSHEDYNEQFF.

This clonotype was picked up a small number of times. A much larger clone differs from this one at a single base, so this may be a read error. The chain has TRBV28 and TRBJ2-1; perhaps TRBD2 as D (5 bases). The CDR3 spans 13 residues. Germline CDR1 MDHEN, CDR2 SYDVKM. The CDR3 DNA reads as TGTGTCAGCAGTTTTTCCGGGGTCAATGAGCAGTTCTTC. Encoded protein: CVSSFSGVNEQFF.

This clonotype was counted many times. The chain carries TRBV7-9 and TRBJ2-1; 11 positions match TRBD2. Germline V gene lookup returns CDR1 SEHNR and CDR2 FQNEAQ (reference sequence). The CDR3 contains 17 residues. The junction had 9 bases not matched to a gene; V was cut back by 6 bases and J by 2 bases. The CDR3 coding sequence is TGTGCCAGCAGATATCTAGCGGGAGGCCCTGCCTACAATGAGCAGTTCTTC. Protein: CASRYLAGGPAYNEQFF.

This rearrangement joins TRBV15 to TRBJ2-1, with no clear D. Trimming pared 5 bases from V and 5 bases from J, leaving 10 bases between. From germline, CDR1 is LNHNV and CDR2 YYDKDF (reference sequence). The CDR3 consists of 13 residues. The CDR3 nucleotides read TGTGCCACCAGCGTGGAGACCGACAATGAGCAGTTCTTC. It translates to CATSVETDNEQFF.

J is TRBJ2-7 and V is TRBV14; 7 nucleotides agree with TRBD1. The germline gives CDR1 SGHDN, CDR2 FVKESK. The CDR3 consists of 15 residues. V shed 1 base, J shed 5 bases, and the junction held 8 bases outside the gene matches. The CDR3 spells CASSQVGQGVNEQYF. CDR3 nucleotides: TGTGCCAGCAGCCAAGTAGGGCAGGGGGTCAACGAGCAGTACTTC.

The chain links TRBV4-1 to TRBJ2-7, with a tentative D call TRBD2 (5 bases). Looked up from germline, CDR1 is MGHRA and CDR2 is YSYEKL. The V end was cut by 0 bases, the J end by 2 bases, with 17 bases between. There are 17 residues in the CDR3. CDR3 protein: CASSQERGLAGTYEQYF. DNA for the CDR3: TGCGCCAGCAGCCAAGAGCGCGGGTTGGCGGGTACCTACGAGCAGTACTTC.